Described below is a single T cell receptor beta chain sequence and its context. Its antigen is unknown. The CDR3 consists of 17 residues. V lost 4 bases, J lost 5 bases, and 13 bases stayed unmatched. In germline, CDR1 is SGHKS, CDR2 YYEKEE (reference sequence). Stimulation used 7.5 to 10 ug/mL lysate from CMV-infected fibroblasts. Sorted nonresponding memory CD4+ T cells were CD40L-negative, CD69-negative, CD45RO-high. The sample is drawn from a study of persistence of HIV-infected CD4 T cells. The libraries were made with immunoSEQ version 4 in survey mode. Assay: immunoSEQ multiplex PCR; the TCRdb copy retains only in-frame clones and omits some. The repertoire holds roughly 34,000 clones, with approximately 80% as singletons.

V is TRBV5-5 and J is TRBJ2-3, with 10 bases matching TRBD2. The clonotype comes from an adult man with HIV who was CMV-seropositive. This sample comprised CD4+ T cells sorted from PBMCs after 18-hour stimulation, obtained from a patient who received antiretroviral therapy. The CDR3 region has the DNA TGTGCCAGCAGCCAAGTCAAAGCGGGGGGGCAGGGAGATACGCAGTATTTT. Protein sequence: CASSQVKAGGQGDTQYF.